The 24 T cell receptor beta chains given below trace back to one sample, sequenced in a study of blood T cell repertoires in COVID-19. Clones were read by immunoSEQ multiplex PCR, and TCRdb kept only the in-frame ones, dropping some. Altogether hundreds of thousands of clones are present, about 80% being singletons, with the ten largest covering roughly 10%. What was sequenced was peripheral blood. These receptors all come from a man aged 80 or over with acute or convalescent COVID-19.

This chain uses TRBV5-4 with TRBJ1-1, with 8 bases matching TRBD1. V shed 2 bases, J shed 1 base, and the junction held 4 bases outside the gene matches. The CDR3 spans 15 residues. Germline CDR1 and CDR2: SGHNT and YYREEE (reference sequence). In nucleotides, the CDR3 is TGTGCCAGCAGCTTCCAGGGGACAGGGAACACTGAAGCTTTCTTT. This gives the protein CASSFQGTGNTEAFF.

The chain has TRBV7-9 and TRBJ2-5; D remains ambiguous. Deletions cut 6 bases from V and 1 base from J, with 18 bases between. Germline loops: CDR1 SEHNR, CDR2 FQNEAQ (reference sequence). The CDR3 has 16 residues. The CDR3 sequence: CASSYVRPNGQETQYF. CDR3 bases: TGTGCCAGCAGTTACGTACGCCCAAACGGCCAAGAGACCCAGTACTTC. Complete variable domain (other parts from reference TRBV7-9 and TRBJ2-5): DTGVSQNPRHKITKRGQNVTFRCDPISEHNRLYWYRQTLGQGPEFLTYFQNEAQLEKSRLLSDRFSAERPKGSFSTLEIQRTEQGDSAMYLCASSYVRPNGQETQYFGPGTRLLVL.

The chain links TRBV5-4 to TRBJ2-7; 11 bases agree with TRBD2. Per the germline V gene, CDR1 is SGHNT and CDR2 is YYREEE (reference sequence). This CDR3 region has 16 residues. The ends lost 3 bases at V and 0 bases at J; junction bases unmatched: 5. The chain's CDR3 is CASSYIAGGSSYEQYF. CDR3 sequence (DNA): TGTGCCAGCAGCTATATAGCGGGAGGGTCCTCCTACGAGCAGTACTTC.

The rearrangement links TRBV12-3 or TRBV12-4 to TRBJ1-2; TRBD1 matches 7 bases. This CDR3 has 13 amino acids. V was pared by 5 bases and J by 8 bases, with 8 bases of the junction left unmatched. CDR3 nucleotides: TGTGCCAGCAGTGCGGACAGGAGAAAAGGCTACACCTTC. Its protein product is CASSADRRKGYTF.

The V call is TRBV19, the J call TRBJ1-1; 7 bases map to TRBD1. Trimming took 3 bases from V and 1 from J; bases not matched to a gene: 2. The germline V gene encodes CDR1 LNHDA and CDR2 SQIVND (reference sequence). The CDR3 length is 14 residues. CDR3 amino acids: CASSMYRGNTEAFF. The CDR3 DNA follows: TGTGCCAGTAGTATGTACAGGGGGAACACTGAAGCTTTCTTT.

Only a few counts were recorded for this clone. In DNA form, the CDR3 reads TGTGCCAGCAGCCAAGGAGCCACTAGCGGGACTAGCTCCTACAATGAGCAGTTCTTC. Its translation: CASSQGATSGTSSYNEQFF. The J gene is TRBJ2-1, the V gene TRBV14, with 10 bases fitting TRBD2. V lost 1 base, J lost 0 bases, and 9 bases stayed unmatched. The CDR3 has 19 amino acids. From germline, CDR1 is SGHDN and CDR2 FVKESK.

The chain combines TRBV7-9 with TRBJ1-6; D gene uncertain. Trimming stripped 2 bases from V and 0 bases from J, with 11 bases between. CDR1 is SEHNR and CDR2 is FQNEAQ in the germline V gene (reference sequence). The CDR3 length is 17 residues. The CDR3 nucleotides are TGTGCCAGCAGCTTAACAGACCAAAGCTCCTATAATTCACCCCTCCACTTT. This codes for CASSLTDQSSYNSPLHF.

This clone was detected once. The chain joins TRBV4-1 to TRBJ2-1, with D perhaps TRBD1 (5 bases). Germline values: CDR1 MGHRA, CDR2 YSYEKL. The CDR3 contains 14 residues. Trimming took off 0 bases at V and 7 bases at J, with 10 bases between the two ends. The chain's CDR3 is CASSQDSQVNEQFF. CDR3 DNA sequence: TGCGCCAGCAGCCAAGACTCACAGGTTAATGAGCAGTTCTTC.

This clone has ten or more counts. The gene calls are TRBV9 and TRBJ2-7, with TRBD2 identical over 11 bases. Germline V lookup: CDR1 SGDLS, CDR2 YYNGEE. Germline trimming cut 1 base from V and 1 base from J; bases unmatched to any gene: 1. The CDR3 has 15 amino acids. CDR3 sequence (DNA): TGTGCCAGCAGCGTAACTAGCGGGGGATCCTACGAGCAGTACTTC. Its translation is CASSVTSGGSYEQYF.

V gene TRBV20-1 combines with J gene TRBJ2-1; D not certain. The CDR3 sequence is 12 residues long. In germline, CDR1 is DFQATT, CDR2 SNEGSKA (reference sequence). With 3 bases removed from V and 12 bases from J, the gap between germline ends came to 15 bases. CDR3 bases: TGCAGTGCTAGTAGCCCCCCATCATGGCAGTTCTTC. It is translated as CSASSPPSWQFF.

V gene TRBV24-1 combines with J gene TRBJ2-7; D is ambiguous. Per germline, CDR1 KGHDR and CDR2 SFDVKD. The CDR3 is 13 residues long. V lost 2 bases to trimming and J lost 4 bases, with 8 bases between them. CDR3 nucleotide sequence: TGTGCCACCAGTGATTCACTTAAGTACGAGCAGTACTTC. This encodes CATSDSLKYEQYF.

CDR3 DNA: TGTGCCATCAGTGAATCGGGGGTCAATCAGCCCCAGCATTTT. Its translation is CAISESGVNQPQHF. This sequence joins TRBV10-3 and TRBJ1-5; weak D call: TRBD1 (5 bases). In germline, CDR1 is ENHRY, CDR2 SYGVKD. The CDR3 extends over 14 amino acids. V dropped 3 bases and J dropped 3 bases, with 9 bases sitting between them.

The chain employs TRBV19 and TRBJ1-4; D gene uncertain. The V end lost 6 bases, the J end lost 5 bases, and 10 bases lay between the germline ends. Germline CDR1 LNHDA, CDR2 SQIVND (reference sequence). The CDR3 totals 13 residues. The CDR3 coding sequence is TGTGCCAGTAGAACCTTCGGGAATGAAAAACTGTTTTTT. Amino acids: CASRTFGNEKLFF.

The gene calls are TRBV5-1 and TRBJ2-5, with 13 bases identical to TRBD2. Germline V gene sequence: CDR1 SGHRS, CDR2 YFSETQ. The CDR3 extends over 17 amino acids. Losses at the gene ends were 5 bases for V and 5 bases for J; bases not matched to a gene: 12. In DNA, the CDR3 is TGCGCCAGCAGTTCCGAGACTAGCGGGGGGCCCTGGGAGACCCAGTACTTC. Its translation: CASSSETSGGPWETQYF.

The rearrangement links TRBV11-3 to TRBJ2-2, with 9 bases aligning to TRBD1. CDR1 and CDR2 (germline): SGHNT, YENEEA. V trimming: 4 bases; J trimming: 1 base; junction bases outside the gene matches: 1. The CDR3 spans 15 residues. This chain's CDR3 is CASSSGQGNTGELFF. In DNA, the CDR3 is TGTGCCAGCAGCTCGGGACAGGGGAACACCGGGGAGCTGTTTTTT. The complete variable domain, with remaining parts taken from reference TRBV11-3 and TRBJ2-2, reads EAGVVQSPRYKIIEKKQPVAFWCNPISGHNTLYWYLQNLGQGPELLIRYENEEAVDDSQLPKDRFSAERLKGVDSTLKIQPAELGDSAVYLCASSSGQGNTGELFFGEGSRLTVL.

Only a few counts were recorded for this clone. The chain is built from TRBV21-1 and TRBJ2-7; the table assigns TRBD1, which was not confirmed against the DNA. TRBV21-1 is a pseudogene locus. The CDR3 runs to 19 residues. The CDR3 DNA follows: TGTGCCAGCAGCAAAGATCAATTTGGGCGCCTTAAAAGCCCCTACGAGCAGTACTTC. It translates to CASSKDQFGRLKSPYEQYF.

This chain links TRBV9 with TRBJ2-7, with 7 positions matching TRBD2. Germline CDR1 and CDR2: SGDLS and YYNGEE. This CDR3 is built from 15 residues. The V gene end was trimmed by 1 base and the J gene end by 3 bases; junction bases not matched to a gene: 7. The chain's CDR3 is CASSVFAGESYEQYF. The CDR3 DNA follows: TGTGCCAGCAGCGTATTCGCGGGAGAAAGCTACGAGCAGTACTTC.

The chain links TRBV28 to TRBJ2-7; TRBD1 matches 7 bases. J gave up 5 bases and V 6 bases, and 10 bases lay outside the gene matches. Germline V gene lookup returns CDR1 MDHEN and CDR2 SYDVKM. This CDR3 comprises 14 residues. As DNA, the CDR3 is TGTGCCAGCAGGGCGGCGACAGGGTGGGACGAGCAGTACTTC. Translating it yields CASRAATGWDEQYF.

The chain's CDR3 is CASSGGRTRANEKLFF. DNA of the CDR3: TGTGCCAGCAGCGGAGGTCGGACGAGGGCAAATGAAAAACTGTTTTTT. The chain has TRBV11-2 and TRBJ1-4; D call uncertain. CDR1 and CDR2 (germline): SGHAT, FQNNGV. This CDR3 is 16 amino acids long. V shed 5 bases and J shed 5 bases, with 18 bases lying between them.

The gene calls are TRBV7-9 and TRBJ1-1; D is perhaps TRBD1 (5 bases). V gave up 1 base and J gave up 1 base, with 10 bases separating them. CDR1 is SEHNR and CDR2 is FQNEAQ in the germline V gene (reference sequence). The CDR3 runs to 15 residues. CDR3: CASSLGAGGNTEAFF. The CDR3 bases are TGTGCCAGCAGCTTAGGGGCCGGGGGGAACACTGAAGCTTTCTTT.

Worth noting for this clone: No DNA is shown, since the ends of the CDR3 on it are uncertain; the CDR3 is the one TCRdb lists. J is TRBJ1-3 and V is TRBV3-1 (or the pseudogene TRBV3-2). The germline V gene has CDR1 LGHDT and CDR2 YNNKEL (reference sequence). The CDR3 totals 23 residues, both ends included. Here the CDR3 reads CASSPSTLETPYILESSGNTIYF.

The rearrangement links TRBV5-1 to TRBJ2-7; D is possibly TRBD1 (6 bases). Trimming shortened V by 1 base and J by 8 bases, and 16 bases separated the two germline ends. Per germline, CDR1 SGHRS and CDR2 YFSETQ. The CDR3 has 14 residues. Here the CDR3 DNA reads TGCGCCAGCAGCTTGACCTCAACAGGGACAAAGCAGTACTTC. Translating it yields CASSLTSTGTKQYF.

This sequence joins TRBV5-6 and TRBJ2-3, with D possibly being TRBD2 (5 bases). Germline V gives CDR1 SGHDT, CDR2 YYEEEE. V lost 1 base and J lost 0, with 6 bases in between. This CDR3 has 14 amino acids. The CDR3 sequence is CASSLSGSTDTQYF. The CDR3 DNA reads TGTGCCAGCAGCTTGAGCGGAAGCACAGATACGCAGTATTTT.

The V call is TRBV24-1, the J call TRBJ1-5, with 8 bases lining up with TRBD1. CDR3 length equals 15 residues. Germline V gene lookup returns CDR1 KGHDR and CDR2 SFDVKD. V shed 3 bases and J 9 bases; nucleotides not matched to a gene: 9. The CDR3: CATSDRTGSASPQHF. CDR3 DNA: TGTGCCACCAGTGATCGGACAGGGAGTGCATCGCCCCAGCATTTT.